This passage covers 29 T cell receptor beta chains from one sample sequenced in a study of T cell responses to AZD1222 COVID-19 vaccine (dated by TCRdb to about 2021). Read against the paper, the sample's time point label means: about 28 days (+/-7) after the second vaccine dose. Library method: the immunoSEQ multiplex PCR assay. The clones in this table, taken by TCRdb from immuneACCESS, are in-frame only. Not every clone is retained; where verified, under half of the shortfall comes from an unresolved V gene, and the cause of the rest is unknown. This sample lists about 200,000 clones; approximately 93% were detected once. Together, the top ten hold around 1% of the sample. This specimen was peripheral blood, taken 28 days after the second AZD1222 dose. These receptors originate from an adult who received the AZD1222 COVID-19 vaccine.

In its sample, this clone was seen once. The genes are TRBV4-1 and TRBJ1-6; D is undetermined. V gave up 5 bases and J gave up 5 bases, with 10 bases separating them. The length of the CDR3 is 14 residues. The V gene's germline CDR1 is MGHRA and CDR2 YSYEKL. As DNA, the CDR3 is TGCGCCAGCAGCTCTGGACCTAATAATTCACCCCTCCACTTT. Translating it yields CASSSGPNNSPLHF.

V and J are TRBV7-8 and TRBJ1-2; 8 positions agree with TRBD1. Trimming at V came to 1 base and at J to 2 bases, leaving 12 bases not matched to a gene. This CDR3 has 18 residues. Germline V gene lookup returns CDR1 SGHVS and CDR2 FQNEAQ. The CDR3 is CASSLVSDGRGRNYGYTF. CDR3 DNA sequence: TGTGCCAGCAGCTTAGTGTCGGACGGCAGGGGGCGCAACTATGGCTACACCTTC.

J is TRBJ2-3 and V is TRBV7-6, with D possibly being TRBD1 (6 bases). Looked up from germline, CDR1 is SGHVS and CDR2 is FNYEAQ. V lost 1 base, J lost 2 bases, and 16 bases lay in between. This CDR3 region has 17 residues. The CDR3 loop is CASSLEAAGVPTDTQYF. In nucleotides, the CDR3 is TGTGCCAGCAGCTTAGAGGCCGCAGGGGTCCCCACAGATACGCAGTATTTT.

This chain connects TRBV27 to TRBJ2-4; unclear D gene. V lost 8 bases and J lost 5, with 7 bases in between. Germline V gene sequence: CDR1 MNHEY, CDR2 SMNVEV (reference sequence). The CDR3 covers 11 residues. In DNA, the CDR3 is TGTGCCAGCGGGTTGGAAAACATTCAGTACTTC. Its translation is CASGLENIQYF.

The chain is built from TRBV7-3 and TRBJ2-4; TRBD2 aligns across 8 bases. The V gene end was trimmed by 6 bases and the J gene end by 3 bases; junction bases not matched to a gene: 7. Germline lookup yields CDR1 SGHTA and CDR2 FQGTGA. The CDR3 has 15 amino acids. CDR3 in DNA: TGTGCCAGCAGTATAGCGGGGAGGGGCAAAAACATTCAGTACTTC. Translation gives CASSIAGRGKNIQYF.

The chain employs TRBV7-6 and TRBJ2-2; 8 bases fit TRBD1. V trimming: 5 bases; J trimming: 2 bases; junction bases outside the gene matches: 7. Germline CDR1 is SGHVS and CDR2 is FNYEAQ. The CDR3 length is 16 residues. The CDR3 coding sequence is TGTGCCAGCAGCCCCCAGGGGGCGGGAAACACCGGGGAGCTGTTTTTT. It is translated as CASSPQGAGNTGELFF.

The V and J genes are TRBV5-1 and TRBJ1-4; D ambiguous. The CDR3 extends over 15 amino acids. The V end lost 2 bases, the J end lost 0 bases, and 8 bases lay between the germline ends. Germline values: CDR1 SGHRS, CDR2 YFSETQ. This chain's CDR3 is CASSFGGATNEKLFF. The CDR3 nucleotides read TGCGCCAGCAGCTTTGGTGGGGCAACTAATGAAAAACTGTTTTTT.

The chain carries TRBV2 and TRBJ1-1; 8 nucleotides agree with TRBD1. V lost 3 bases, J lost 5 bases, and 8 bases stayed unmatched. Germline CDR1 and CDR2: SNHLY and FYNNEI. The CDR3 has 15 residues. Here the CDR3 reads CASSEDRARGTEAFF. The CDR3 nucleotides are TGTGCCAGCAGTGAGGACAGGGCGAGAGGTACTGAAGCTTTCTTT.

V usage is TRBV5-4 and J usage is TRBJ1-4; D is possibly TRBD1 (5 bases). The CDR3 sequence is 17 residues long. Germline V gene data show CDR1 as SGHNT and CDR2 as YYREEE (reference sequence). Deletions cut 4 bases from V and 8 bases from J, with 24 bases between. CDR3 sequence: CASSEGRGTVRDEKLFF. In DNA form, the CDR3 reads TGTGCCAGCAGCGAAGGGAGGGGCACGGTTCGAGACGAAAAACTGTTTTTT. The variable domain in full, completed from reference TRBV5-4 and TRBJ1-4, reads ETGVTQSPTHLIKTRGQQVTLRCSSQSGHNTVSWYQQALGQGPQFIFQYYREEENGRGNFPPRFSGLQFPNYSSELNVNALELDDSALYLCASSEGRGTVRDEKLFFGSGTQLSVL.

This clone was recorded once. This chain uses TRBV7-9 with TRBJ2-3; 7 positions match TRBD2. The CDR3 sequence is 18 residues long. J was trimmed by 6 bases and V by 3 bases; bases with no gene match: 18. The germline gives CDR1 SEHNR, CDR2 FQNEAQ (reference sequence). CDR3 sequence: CASSFGKSRETQRDTQYF. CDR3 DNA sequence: TGTGCCAGCAGCTTTGGCAAATCGCGGGAGACCCAGAGGGATACGCAGTATTTT.

The CDR3 loop reads CASSFPGNTEAFF. DNA for the CDR3: TGTGCCAGCAGTTTTCCGGGGAACACTGAAGCTTTCTTT. The chain carries TRBV27 and TRBJ1-1; D remains ambiguous. The CDR3 runs to 13 residues. In germline, CDR1 is MNHEY, CDR2 SMNVEV (reference sequence). V was pared by 3 bases and J by 1 base, with 6 bases between.

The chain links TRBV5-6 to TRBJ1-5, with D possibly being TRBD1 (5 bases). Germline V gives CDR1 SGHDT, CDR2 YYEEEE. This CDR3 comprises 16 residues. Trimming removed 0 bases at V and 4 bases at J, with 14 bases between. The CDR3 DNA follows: TGTGCCAGCAGCTTGGTCGGGGCACAGCCAAATCAGCCCCAGCATTTT. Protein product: CASSLVGAQPNQPQHF.

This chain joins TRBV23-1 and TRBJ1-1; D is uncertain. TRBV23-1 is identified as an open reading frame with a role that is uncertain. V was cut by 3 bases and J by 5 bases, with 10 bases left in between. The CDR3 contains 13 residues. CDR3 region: CASSQLGRTEAFF. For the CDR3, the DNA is TGCGCCAGCAGTCAGCTTGGGCGAACTGAAGCTTTCTTT.

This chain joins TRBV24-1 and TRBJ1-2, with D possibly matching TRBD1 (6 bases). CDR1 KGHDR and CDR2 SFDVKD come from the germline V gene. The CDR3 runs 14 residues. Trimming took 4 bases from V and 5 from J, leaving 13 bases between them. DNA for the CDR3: TGTGCCACCAGTGACCCTGGGGACATTTATGGCTACACCTTC. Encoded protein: CATSDPGDIYGYTF.

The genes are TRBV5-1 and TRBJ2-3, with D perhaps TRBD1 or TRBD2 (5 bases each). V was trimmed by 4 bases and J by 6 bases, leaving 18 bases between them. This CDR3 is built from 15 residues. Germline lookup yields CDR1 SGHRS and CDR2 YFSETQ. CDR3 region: CASSPGGVGADTQYF. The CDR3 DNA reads TGCGCCAGCAGCCCGGGCGGTGTCGGGGCGGATACGCAGTATTTT.

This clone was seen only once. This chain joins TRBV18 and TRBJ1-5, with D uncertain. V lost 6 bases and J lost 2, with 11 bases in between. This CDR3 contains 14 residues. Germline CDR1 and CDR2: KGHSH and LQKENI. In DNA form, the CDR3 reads TGTGCCAGCTCCGCCGGCGAGGGCAATCAGCCCCAGCATTTT. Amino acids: CASSAGEGNQPQHF.

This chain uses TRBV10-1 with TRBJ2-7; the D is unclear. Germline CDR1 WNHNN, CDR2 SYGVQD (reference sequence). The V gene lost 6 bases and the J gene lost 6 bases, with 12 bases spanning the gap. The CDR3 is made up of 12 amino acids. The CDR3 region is CASSGKWSEQYF. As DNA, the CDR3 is TGCGCCAGCAGCGGAAAATGGAGCGAGCAGTACTTC.

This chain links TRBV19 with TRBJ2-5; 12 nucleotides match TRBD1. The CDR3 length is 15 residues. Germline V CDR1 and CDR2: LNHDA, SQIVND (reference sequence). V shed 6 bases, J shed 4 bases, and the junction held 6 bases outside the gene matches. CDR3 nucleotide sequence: TGTGCCAGTAGCCAGGGACAGGGGGCTGCAGAGACCCAGTACTTC. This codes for CASSQGQGAAETQYF.

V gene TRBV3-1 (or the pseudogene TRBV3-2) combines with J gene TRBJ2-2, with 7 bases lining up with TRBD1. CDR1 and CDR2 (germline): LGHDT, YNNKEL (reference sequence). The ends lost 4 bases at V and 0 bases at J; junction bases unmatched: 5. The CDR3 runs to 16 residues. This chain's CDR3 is CASSRPGTANTGELFF. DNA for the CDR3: TGTGCCAGCAGCCGCCCCGGGACAGCGAACACCGGGGAGCTGTTTTTT.

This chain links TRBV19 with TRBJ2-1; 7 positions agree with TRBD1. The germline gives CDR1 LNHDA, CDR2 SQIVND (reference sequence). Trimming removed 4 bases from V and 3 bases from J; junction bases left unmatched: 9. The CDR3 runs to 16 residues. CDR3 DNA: TGTGCCAGTAGTACGCGACAGGGCTGGAACTACAATGAGCAGTTCTTC. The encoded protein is CASSTRQGWNYNEQFF. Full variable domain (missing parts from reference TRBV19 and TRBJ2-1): DGGITQSPKYLFRKEGQNVTLSCEQNLNHDAMYWYRQDPGQGLRLIYYSQIVNDFQKGDIAEGYSVSREKKESFPLTVTSAQKNPTAFYLCASSTRQGWNYNEQFFGPGTRLTVL.

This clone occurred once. CDR3 nucleotides: TGTGCCAGCAGCCAGGGGGGGAGGGGCAATCAGCCCCAGCATTTT. It yields the protein CASSQGGRGNQPQHF. The genes are TRBV27 and TRBJ1-5; 7 bases are shared with TRBD1. CDR3 size: 15 residues. V lost 6 bases and J lost 2; bases outside the gene matches: 7. The V gene's germline CDR1 is MNHEY and CDR2 SMNVEV (reference sequence).

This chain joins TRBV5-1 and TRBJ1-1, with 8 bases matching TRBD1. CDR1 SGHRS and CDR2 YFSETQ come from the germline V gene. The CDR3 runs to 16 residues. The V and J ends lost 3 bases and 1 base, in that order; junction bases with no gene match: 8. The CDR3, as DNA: TGCGCCAGCAGCTCCTGGACAGGGCCCGCGAACACTGAAGCTTTCTTT. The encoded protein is CASSSWTGPANTEAFF.

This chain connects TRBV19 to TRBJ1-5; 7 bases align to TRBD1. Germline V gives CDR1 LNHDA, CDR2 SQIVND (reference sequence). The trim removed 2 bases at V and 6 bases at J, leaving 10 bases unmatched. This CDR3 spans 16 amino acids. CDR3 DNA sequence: TGTGCCAGTAGTATAAAAGCGACAGGGTTCGGTCAGCCCCAGCATTTT. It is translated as CASSIKATGFGQPQHF.

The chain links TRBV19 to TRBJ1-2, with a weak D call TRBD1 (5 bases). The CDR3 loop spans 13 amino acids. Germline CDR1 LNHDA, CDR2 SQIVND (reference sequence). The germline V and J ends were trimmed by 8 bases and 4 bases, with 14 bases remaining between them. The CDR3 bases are TGTGCCAGTGGGACCCCTTGGGCCTATGGCTACACCTTC. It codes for CASGTPWAYGYTF.

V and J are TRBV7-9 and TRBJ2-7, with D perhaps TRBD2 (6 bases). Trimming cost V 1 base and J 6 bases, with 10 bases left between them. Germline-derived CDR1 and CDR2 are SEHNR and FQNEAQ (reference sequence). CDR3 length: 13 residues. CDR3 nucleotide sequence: TGTGCCAGCAGCTTAGGTCCGGGAGCCGAGCAGTACTTC. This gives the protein CASSLGPGAEQYF.

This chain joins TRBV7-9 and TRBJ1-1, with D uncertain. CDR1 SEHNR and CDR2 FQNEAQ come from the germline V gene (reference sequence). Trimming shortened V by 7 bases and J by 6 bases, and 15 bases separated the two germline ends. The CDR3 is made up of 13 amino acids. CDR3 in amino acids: CASKGSSWAEAFF. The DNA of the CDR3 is TGTGCCAGCAAGGGCTCCTCTTGGGCTGAAGCTTTCTTT.

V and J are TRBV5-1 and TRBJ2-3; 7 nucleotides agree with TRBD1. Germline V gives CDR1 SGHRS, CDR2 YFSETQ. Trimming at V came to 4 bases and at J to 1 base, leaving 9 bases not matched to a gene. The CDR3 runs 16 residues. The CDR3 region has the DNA TGCGCCAGCAGCAAGGAAAACAGGGGTGGCACAGATACGCAGTATTTT. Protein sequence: CASSKENRGGTDTQYF.

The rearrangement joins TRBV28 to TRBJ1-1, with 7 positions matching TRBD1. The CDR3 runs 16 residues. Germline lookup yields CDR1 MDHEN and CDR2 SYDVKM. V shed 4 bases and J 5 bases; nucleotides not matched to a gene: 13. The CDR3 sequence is CASSSGTDYGGTEAFF. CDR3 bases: TGTGCCAGCAGTTCCGGGACAGACTATGGAGGAACTGAAGCTTTCTTT.

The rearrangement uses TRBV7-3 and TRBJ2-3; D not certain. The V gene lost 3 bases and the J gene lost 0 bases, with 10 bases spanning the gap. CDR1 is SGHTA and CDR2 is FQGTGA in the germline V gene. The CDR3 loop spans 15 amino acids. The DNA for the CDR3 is TGTGCCAGCAGCTTCTCCCACGCGAGCACAGATACGCAGTATTTT. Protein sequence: CASSFSHASTDTQYF.